This T cell receptor (beta chain) was identified during a study of shared clonotypes between healthy human individuals. V lost 2 bases, J lost 8 bases, and 8 bases stayed unmatched. The V gene's germline CDR1 is SGHNT and CDR2 YYREEE (reference sequence). The CDR3 covers 16 residues. The protocol was immunoSEQ multiplex PCR, while the TCRdb copy is restricted to in-frame clones and leaves out a portion. The table lists some 2,000,000 clones, under 97% of them singletons. Sequencing input: naive CD4+ T cells sorted from blood. As to subset: CD45RA+ positively selected. The receptor was isolated from a man between 18 and 29 years old in good health. The chain couples TRBV5-4 to TRBJ2-1; the match to TRBD2 covers 12 bases. The DNA of the CDR3 is TGTGCCAGCAGCTTATTTTCTCTAGCGGGAGGGGATGAGCAGTTCTTC. Translation: CASSLFSLAGGDEQFF.